This T cell receptor beta chain emerged from a study of metastatic and nonmetastatic thyroid tumors. About the research overall: Peripheral blood and tumor or nodule samples from malignant and benign thyroid patients were compared.

As processed by the authors: A classifier of distant metastasis in papillary thyroid cancer was built from CDR3 differences (across clinicopathological groups). TCRdb re-analyzed the PCR reads through MiXCR. The V and J calls and clone size come from TCRdb's table, not from the authors' own analysis. The data contain just over 15,000 clones, roughly a third of them singletons. Each patient came to thyroid surgery without any prior treatment (of any kind). Study results and limitations: Patients with malignant thyroid tumors reportedly had significantly higher TCR beta diversity than those with benign nodules, in blood and tumor.

Per the germline V gene, CDR1 is LGHDT and CDR2 is YNNKEL (reference sequence). This CDR3 contains 13 residues. The V segment lost 7 bases and the J segment 14 bases; nucleotides outside the gene matches: 10. This clone was observed at least ten times. Its matching antigen is unknown. The chain has TRBV3-1 and TRBJ2-1, with TRBD1 matching over 11 bases. This TCR was sampled from a male donor with papillary thyroid cancer or a benign thyroid nodule (not recorded which). Some clones in this sample may be carry-over from other donors' samples. Sequences were obtained from tumor tissue. The CDR3 DNA is TGTGCCAGCAAACCGGGACAGGGGGTCGTAAAGTTCTTC. Translating gives CASKPGQGVVKFF.